The clone carrying this TCR beta chain ranks as large (0.1 to 1%). No antigen is known for it. The entry originates in a study of vaccination and CD4 T cells after COVID-19. Study-level findings and limits: The cohort comprised relatively few convalescent patients, and no early post-infection timepoints were analyzed. Spike mono-reactivity marked 304 of 307 vaccine-specific clones in convalescent patients.

Cultured CD4+ T-cell DNA underwent Oncomine TCR Beta short-read sequencing. TCRdb processed the PCR reads anew with MiXCR; each CDR3 protein has one entry. The data show approximately 6,200 distinct CDR3 sequences, 25% to 35% seen once. Treatment: approximately nine-day PBMC culture with coronavirus spike peptide pools or control peptides (ViraFEST assay). An unexposed donor provided the CD4+ T cells, which were collected before the COVID-19 pandemic (2011-2018). Cultures used around 2 million PBMCs per well, 10 IU/ml IL-2 and approximately 9.6 ug/ml peptides. Deletions cut 1 base from V and 4 bases from J, with 6 bases between. CDR3 length: 12 residues. The germline CDR1 and CDR2 sequences are DFQATT and SNEGSKA (reference sequence).

Sequences were obtained from CD4+ T cells from blood, cultured in vitro. The chain couples TRBV20-1 to TRBJ2-3; no clear D. The TCR originated in a human donor in good health. The CDR3 nucleotides are TGCAGTGCTAGAGTCGGTTCAGATACGCAGTATTTT. Translated: CSARVGSDTQYF.